This passage covers 9 T cell receptor beta chains from one sample sequenced in a study of blood T cell repertoires in COVID-19. Generated by immunoSEQ multiplex PCR, the TCRdb table keeps only in-frame clones and is missing some. The sample contains hundreds of thousands of clones, roughly nine tenths of which appear only once. The sequenced sample was PBMCs or T cells enriched from blood (not recorded which). These receptors all stem from a woman aged 60-75 years who had recovered from COVID-19.

The chain is built from TRBV2 and TRBJ1-4; D is undetermined. This CDR3 region has 14 residues. Per germline, CDR1 SNHLY and CDR2 FYNNEI. Trimming removed 0 bases at V and 4 bases at J, with 6 bases between. CDR3 in DNA: TGTGCCAGCAGTGAAGCTCAGGTTAATGAAAAACTGTTTTTT. Translating it yields CASSEAQVNEKLFF.

The chain has TRBV19 and TRBJ1-5, with TRBD1 identical over 7 bases. J gave up 6 bases and V 4 bases, and 9 bases lay outside the gene matches. The CDR3 has 15 amino acids. Looked up from germline, CDR1 is LNHDA and CDR2 is SQIVND (reference sequence). The CDR3 region has the DNA TGTGCCAGTAGTACGAGACAGGGTTCCACTCAGCCCCAGCATTTT. It encodes CASSTRQGSTQPQHF.

DNA for the CDR3: TGTGCCAGCAGCCAGGGACAGGCCGGGGAGCTGTTTTTT. Protein: CASSQGQAGELFF. V gene TRBV3-1 (or the pseudogene TRBV3-2) combines with J gene TRBJ2-2; 8 bases are shared with TRBD1. Trimming cost V 3 bases and J 6 bases; bases outside gene matches: 0. The germline gives CDR1 LGHDT, CDR2 YNNKEL (reference sequence). CDR3 length equals 13 residues.

A note on this clone: This same CDR3 is encoded by further DNA sequences in the sample. The chain carries TRBV5-4 and TRBJ1-4, with 11 bases identical to TRBD1. The CDR3 length is 15 residues. V dropped 4 bases and J dropped 8; count of bases not matched to a gene: 7. Germline loops: CDR1 SGHNT, CDR2 YYREEE (reference sequence). This CDR3 reads CASSLGQGAREKLFF. The CDR3 nucleotides are TGTGCCAGCAGCCTTGGACAGGGGGCAAGAGAAAAACTGTTTTTT.

J is TRBJ2-1 and V is TRBV11-3; the match to TRBD1 covers 10 bases. Trimming at V came to 5 bases and at J to 9 bases, leaving 4 bases not matched to a gene. The CDR3 loop spans 13 amino acids. CDR1 and CDR2 (germline): SGHNT, YENEEA. The CDR3 loop reads CASSRGQGGEQFF. CDR3 in DNA: TGTGCCAGCAGCCGAGGACAGGGGGGTGAGCAGTTCTTC.

V usage is TRBV6-5 and J usage is TRBJ1-1, with D perhaps TRBD1 (5 bases). Trimming took 7 bases from V and 6 from J, leaving 18 bases between them. This CDR3 is built from 14 residues. Germline V CDR1 and CDR2: MNHEY, SVGAGI. The CDR3 region is CASIDSIIFPEAFF. In DNA form, the CDR3 reads TGTGCCAGCATCGACAGTATCATCTTCCCTGAAGCTTTCTTT.

This sequence joins TRBV10-1 and TRBJ1-5; TRBD1 matches at 10 bases. The J segment lost 0 bases and the V segment lost 7 bases, leaving 9 bases of the junction unmatched. The CDR3 is 17 residues long. The germline CDR1 and CDR2 sequences are WNHNN and SYGVQD (reference sequence). CDR3 coding DNA: TGCGCCAGCACCGTGGGACAGGGGTGGGATAGCAATCAGCCCCAGCATTTT. It yields the protein CASTVGQGWDSNQPQHF.

This chain links TRBV9 with TRBJ1-1; no clear D gene. The CDR3 has 14 amino acids. Germline V gene data show CDR1 as SGDLS and CDR2 as YYNGEE. V was clipped by 0 bases and J by 5 bases, with 11 bases between them. The CDR3 protein is CASSVGPAGTEAFF. CDR3 DNA: TGTGCCAGCAGCGTAGGTCCGGCGGGGACTGAAGCTTTCTTT.

The chain couples TRBV3-1 (or the pseudogene TRBV3-2) to TRBJ2-2, with 9 nucleotides matching TRBD1. CDR1 LGHDT and CDR2 YNNKEL come from the germline V gene (reference sequence). The CDR3 sequence is 16 residues long. Germline trimming cut 4 bases from V and 5 bases from J; bases unmatched to any gene: 8. CDR3 amino acids: CASSPRDRAITGELFF. The CDR3 nucleotides read TGTGCCAGCAGCCCTCGGGACAGGGCGATAACCGGGGAGCTGTTTTTT.